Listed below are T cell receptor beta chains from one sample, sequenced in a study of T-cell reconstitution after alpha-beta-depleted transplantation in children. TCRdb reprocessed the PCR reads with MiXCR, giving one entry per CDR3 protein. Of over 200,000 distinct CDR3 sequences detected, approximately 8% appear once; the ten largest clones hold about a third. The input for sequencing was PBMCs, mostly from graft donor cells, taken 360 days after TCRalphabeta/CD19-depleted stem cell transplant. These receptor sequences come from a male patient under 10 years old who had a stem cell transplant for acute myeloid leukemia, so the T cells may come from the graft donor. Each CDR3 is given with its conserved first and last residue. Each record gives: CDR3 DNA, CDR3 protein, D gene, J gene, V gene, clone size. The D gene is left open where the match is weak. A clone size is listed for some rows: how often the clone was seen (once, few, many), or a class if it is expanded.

CDR3nt: TGCGCCAGCAGCTCCGCCGGGACAGGGGGCGTCTTTGAGACCCAGTACTTC; CDR3aa: CASSSAGTGGVFETQYF; d_gene: TRBD1; j_gene: TRBJ2-5; v_gene: TRBV5-1; abundance: NA
CDR3nt: TGCGCCAGCAGCTTGTATGACACTGAAGCTTTCTTT; CDR3aa: CASSLYDTEAFF; d_gene: NA; j_gene: TRBJ1-1; v_gene: TRBV5-1; abundance: many
CDR3nt: TGTGCCAGCAGTCCTACCTTGTCAAGGGTCTACAATGAGCAGTTCTTC; CDR3aa: CASSPTLSRVYNEQFF; d_gene: NA; j_gene: TRBJ2-1; v_gene: TRBV6-2/TRBV6-3; abundance: NA
CDR3nt: TGTGCCAGCAGCTTAGCGCGCGCCGGAGGGGAGCTGTTTTTT; CDR3aa: CASSLARAGGELFF; d_gene: NA; j_gene: TRBJ2-2; v_gene: TRBV7-9; abundance: NA
CDR3nt: TGCAGTGCTAGGGACGGGAATCAGCCCCAGCATTTT; CDR3aa: CSARDGNQPQHF; d_gene: NA; j_gene: TRBJ1-5; v_gene: TRBV20-1; abundance: many
CDR3nt: TGTGCCAGCAGTTTAGGACTCCGGAGGGCCTACGAGCAGTACTTC; CDR3aa: CASSLGLRRAYEQYF; d_gene: NA; j_gene: TRBJ2-7; v_gene: TRBV12-3/TRBV12-4; abundance: many
CDR3nt: TGTGCCCATGACCTTGGGGCAAACACCGGGGAGCTGTTTTTT; CDR3aa: CAHDLGANTGELFF; d_gene: NA; j_gene: TRBJ2-2; v_gene: TRBV12-3/TRBV12-4; abundance: many
CDR3nt: TGCAGTGCTAGTAAGGGGACGACCAGCTCTGGAAACACCATATATTTT; CDR3aa: CSASKGTTSSGNTIYF; d_gene: NA; j_gene: TRBJ1-3; v_gene: TRBV20-1; abundance: NA
CDR3nt: TGTGCCAGCAGCTTAGGAGGACAGCACAATGAGCAGTTCTTC; CDR3aa: CASSLGGQHNEQFF; d_gene: NA; j_gene: TRBJ2-1; v_gene: TRBV7-8; abundance: many
CDR3nt: TGCGCCAGCAGCGTATTACAGGGCTCCTATGGCTACACCTTC; CDR3aa: CASSVLQGSYGYTF; d_gene: NA; j_gene: TRBJ1-2; v_gene: TRBV5-1; abundance: few
CDR3nt: TGCAGCGTTTTGGTCACCGGGGAGCTGTTTTTT; CDR3aa: CSVLVTGELFF; d_gene: NA; j_gene: TRBJ2-2; v_gene: TRBV29-1; abundance: many
CDR3nt: TGTGCCGGCGACAGGGTCCCCATTGATTATGGCTACACCTTC; CDR3aa: CAGDRVPIDYGYTF; d_gene: TRBD1; j_gene: TRBJ1-2; v_gene: TRBV30; abundance: NA
CDR3nt: TGTGCCATCAGTACAAACCAGGGATTTGTCCAAGCTTTCTTT; CDR3aa: CAISTNQGFVQAFF; d_gene: NA; j_gene: TRBJ1-1; v_gene: TRBV10-3; abundance: many
CDR3nt: TGCGCCAGCAGCCGTGGGAGCGTAACCCAAGAGACCCAGTACTTC; CDR3aa: CASSRGSVTQETQYF; d_gene: NA; j_gene: TRBJ2-5; v_gene: TRBV4-1; abundance: NA
CDR3nt: TGTGCCAGCAGTTTGCTGGGACTAGCGGAAGAGACCCAGTACTTC; CDR3aa: CASSLLGLAEETQYF; d_gene: TRBD2; j_gene: TRBJ2-5; v_gene: TRBV12-3/TRBV12-4; abundance: NA
CDR3nt: TGTGCCAGCAGCAGACTAGCGGGGGGGCTTGATACGCAGTATTTT; CDR3aa: CASSRLAGGLDTQYF; d_gene: TRBD2; j_gene: TRBJ2-3; v_gene: TRBV7-3; abundance: many
CDR3nt: TGCAGTGCCGCCTCGCAGAGAATTGAAGCTTTCTTT; CDR3aa: CSAASQRIEAFF; d_gene: NA; j_gene: TRBJ1-1; v_gene: TRBV20-1; abundance: few